This T cell receptor (beta chain) was identified in a study of T cell clonotyping in hematopoietic cell transplantation. Study as a whole: Pretransplant recipient samples were taken after cytoreduction. Study results and caveats: Pathologically expanded recipient clonotypes increased progressively from day 30 to day 180 as diversity fell.

Time point noted: recipient sample about 28 days before transplant, after cytoreduction. Recipient blood drawn about 28 days pretransplant and days 30, 100, 180 after. The CDR3 runs 14 residues. Per the germline V gene, CDR1 is MNHNY and CDR2 is SVGAGI (reference sequence). V trimming: 0 bases; J trimming: 4 bases; junction bases outside the gene matches: 2. Notes on this clone: Its antigen is unidentified.

TCRdb's copy holds only in-frame clones and misses some; the assay was immunoSEQ multiplex PCR. The sample comprises 15,000 to 20,000 clones, about 80% of which are singletons, and around 17% rests with the top ten. V is TRBV6-6 and J is TRBJ1-2; 7 nucleotides line up with TRBD1. The sequence derives from a man aged 55 to 70 with acute myeloid leukemia. Some clones in this sample may be carry-over from other donors' samples. The sequencing used peripheral blood mononuclear cells, collected before stem cell transplant. CDR3 protein: CASSYSGGRYGYTF. As DNA, the CDR3 is TGTGCCAGCAGTTACTCAGGGGGCCGCTATGGCTACACCTTC.